This T cell receptor (beta chain) was documented in a study of blood T cell repertoires in COVID-19. Under the authors' procedure: Amplification with reference gene primers provided the estimates of nucleated cell counts. Sequencing used immunoSEQ multiplex PCR; TCRdb keeps in-frame clones, though not all of them. V, J and clone size derive from that table, while D and trimming were established from the DNA sequence. The sample comprises under 250,000 clones, 75% to 90% of which are singletons, and 4.8% rests with the top ten. This CDR3 is built from 16 residues. CDR1 LNHDA and CDR2 SQIVND come from the germline V gene (reference sequence). Trimming at V came to 8 bases and at J to 3 bases, leaving 12 bases not matched to a gene. In its sample, this clone was seen once.

The rearrangement uses TRBV19 and TRBJ1-5; TRBD1 matches 8 bases. The sequenced sample consisted of peripheral blood. This TCR was sampled from a woman aged 40 to 50 with acute or convalescent COVID-19. The CDR3 here is CASGRTGLTFNQPQHF. The CDR3 region has the DNA TGTGCCAGTGGTCGGACAGGGTTGACATTCAATCAGCCCCAGCATTTT.